This entry describes one T cell receptor beta chain. The antigen is not known. Primed by a sample-barcoded 5' primer and a J-beta primer mix, a second PCR proceeded for 7 to 11 cycles. Each TCR beta cDNA got a 12-nucleotide random molecular identifier. TCRdb itself ran the 5' RACE reads through MiXCR, one entry per CDR3 protein. Of about 830,000 distinct CDR3 sequences listed, approximately 65% are singletons. This record comes from a study of blood T cells in healthy people across ages. Overall study: Template switching captured about one barcoded beta molecule per two T cells. Study results and limitations: Naive T cell percentage by flow cytometry tracked strongly with beta diversity. Per million T cells, TCR beta diversity dropped roughly linearly as age increased.

Between the trimmed V and J ends, which lost 6 bases and 1 base, there was a span of 14 bases. The length of the CDR3 is 15 residues. Germline CDR1 is MDHEN and CDR2 is SYDVKM. The chain joins TRBV28 to TRBJ2-3, with a weak D call TRBD1 (6 bases). The receptor comes from a man aged 25-40 years in good health. What was sequenced was blood. CDR3 in amino acids: CASSTQGVGTDTQYF. In DNA form, the CDR3 reads TGTGCCAGCAGCACACAGGGCGTGGGCACAGATACGCAGTATTTT.